This entry lists 12 T cell receptor beta chains sequenced from one sample in a study of shared clonotypes between healthy human individuals. This table comes from immunoSEQ multiplex PCR, and its TCRdb copy is limited to in-frame clones, with some not included. The sample includes a few million clones, about 93% of them seen just once. The naive CD8 population came from CD45RO-negative cells selected for CCR7, without terminally differentiated effector memory CD45RA+ cells. Material: naive CD8+ T cells from PBMCs. The receptors come from a man between 18 and 29 years old in good health. Some clones in this sample may be carry-over from other donors' samples.

This sequence joins TRBV6-5 and TRBJ2-7, with 7 bases fitting TRBD2. Unmatched junction bases numbered 9, after V lost 6 bases and J lost 4 bases. CDR1 and CDR2 from the germline V gene are MNHEY and SVGAGI. This CDR3 is 14 amino acids long. The CDR3, as DNA: TGTGCCAGCAGAGATAGGACTAGAGCGTACGAGCAGTACTTC. Translation: CASRDRTRAYEQYF.

The chain carries TRBV9 and TRBJ2-3; the D is unclear. Per the germline V gene, CDR1 is SGDLS and CDR2 is YYNGEE. The CDR3 length is 14 residues. V lost 4 bases, J lost 0 bases, and 9 bases lay in between. The CDR3: CASSTYGSTDTQYF. The CDR3 region has the DNA TGTGCCAGCAGCACCTACGGTAGCACAGATACGCAGTATTTT.

V and J are TRBV7-9 and TRBJ2-1; D not resolved. CDR3 size: 17 residues. Germline lookup yields CDR1 SEHNR and CDR2 FQNEAQ (reference sequence). The germline V and J ends were trimmed by 5 bases and 0 bases, with 17 bases remaining between them. The CDR3 loop reads CASSTPERRFSYNEQFF. CDR3 bases: TGTGCCAGCAGCACCCCGGAACGGCGGTTCTCCTACAATGAGCAGTTCTTC. Looking up the rest from reference TRBV7-9 and TRBJ2-1 gives the full variable domain: DTGVSQNPRHKITKRGQNVTFRCDPISEHNRLYWYRQTLGQGPEFLTYFQNEAQLEKSRLLSDRFSAERPKGSFSTLEIQRTEQGDSAMYLCASSTPERRFSYNEQFFGPGTRLTVL.

On this clone: The sample holds other DNA sequences that translate to the same CDR3. The chain combines TRBV28 with TRBJ1-1, with D unclear. CDR1 is MDHEN and CDR2 is SYDVKM in the germline V gene. The V end lost 3 bases, the J end lost 3 bases, and 8 bases lay between the germline ends. This CDR3 has 13 residues. In DNA, the CDR3 is TGTGCCAGCAGTTTTCGGTCGGACACTGAAGCTTTCTTT. It translates to CASSFRSDTEAFF.

This clone was seen only once. CDR3: CAIRRTESGETQYF. The CDR3 DNA follows: TGTGCCATCAGGAGGACTGAAAGCGGAGAGACCCAGTACTTC. The rearrangement uses TRBV10-3 and TRBJ2-5; TRBD2 is a possible D gene (5 bases). V lost 6 bases, J lost 4 bases, and 15 bases lay in between. The CDR3 sequence is 14 residues long. CDR1 is ENHRY and CDR2 is SYGVKD in the germline V gene.

J is TRBJ1-1 and V is TRBV28; D gene unclear. The germline V and J ends were trimmed by 6 bases and 0 bases, with 14 bases remaining between them. The CDR3 loop spans 15 amino acids. CDR1 MDHEN and CDR2 SYDVKM come from the germline V gene. The DNA for the CDR3 is TGTGCCAGCAGCGACCTATTGCACATGAACACTGAAGCTTTCTTT. Translating it yields CASSDLLHMNTEAFF.

With respect to this clone: In the same sample, other DNA sequences code for this CDR3. The chain has TRBV27 and TRBJ2-5; maybe TRBD2 (6 bases). Per germline, CDR1 MNHEY and CDR2 SMNVEV (reference sequence). Trimming removed 6 bases from V and 5 bases from J, with 7 bases in between. This CDR3 is 11 amino acids long. The CDR3 DNA reads as TGTGCCAGCAGCGGAGGGGAGACCCAGTACTTC. Translated: CASSGGETQYF.

Details on this clone: Other DNA sequences in the sample encode the same CDR3. The V and J genes are TRBV6-6 and TRBJ1-1; maybe TRBD1 (6 bases). The germline V gene encodes CDR1 MNHNY and CDR2 SVGAGI (reference sequence). The CDR3 consists of 15 residues. Trimming left V 0 bases short and J 4 bases short, with 12 bases between. The CDR3 here is CASSYSSGAGTEAFF. The CDR3, as DNA: TGTGCCAGCAGTTACTCCTCAGGGGCAGGCACTGAAGCTTTCTTT.

The V call is TRBV18, the J call TRBJ1-3; unclear D gene. This CDR3 region has 17 residues. Per germline, CDR1 KGHSH and CDR2 LQKENI. V gave up 2 bases and J gave up 2 bases, with 16 bases separating them. The CDR3 DNA sequence: TGTGCCAGCTCACCATTAACCCCAGGTTCAACTGGAAACACCATATATTTT. Its protein is CASSPLTPGSTGNTIYF.

The rearrangement joins TRBV11-3 to TRBJ1-1; tentatively, D is TRBD1 (6 bases). Trimming took 5 bases from V and 4 from J, leaving 14 bases between them. There are 14 residues in the CDR3. CDR1 is SGHNT, CDR2 YENEEA, per germline. CDR3 sequence reads: CASSIGGGGTEAFF. Here the CDR3 DNA reads TGTGCCAGCAGCATCGGGGGAGGGGGCACTGAAGCTTTCTTT.

The J gene is TRBJ2-3, the V gene TRBV27; 7 positions agree with TRBD1. This CDR3 is built from 13 residues. Germline V gives CDR1 MNHEY, CDR2 SMNVEV (reference sequence). V trimming: 1 base; J trimming: 9 bases; junction bases outside the gene matches: 4. In DNA, the CDR3 is TGTGCCAGCAGTTTATTGCAGGGGGAAACGCAGTATTTT. It is translated as CASSLLQGETQYF.

The chain is built from TRBV7-6 and TRBJ1-2, with D possibly TRBD1 on 5 matching bases. The CDR3 has 15 amino acids. Per germline, CDR1 SGHVS and CDR2 FNYEAQ. The V and J ends lost 5 bases and 6 bases respectively, with 19 bases between them. CDR3 sequence: CASSPYGTGMDGYTF. In DNA form, the CDR3 reads TGTGCCAGCAGCCCCTATGGGACCGGAATGGATGGCTACACCTTC.